The 31 T cell receptor beta chains below come from one sample, sequenced in a study of cytomegalovirus exposure and HLA in healthy donors. 13 Jbeta primers and 60 Vbeta primers were used for the PCR. Assay: immunoSEQ multiplex PCR; the TCRdb copy retains only in-frame clones and omits some. The sample holds 83,000 or so clones, roughly 77% seen once. Sample: PBMCs. The source is a woman aged 40 to 50 in good health and CMV-seropositive.

This clone was seen more than once but under ten times. The chain combines TRBV11-2 with TRBJ2-1; 8 bases agree with TRBD1. This CDR3 spans 15 amino acids. V trimming: 3 bases; J trimming: 4 bases; junction bases outside the gene matches: 5. Germline loops: CDR1 SGHAT, CDR2 FQNNGV. CDR3 in DNA: TGTGCCAGCAGCTTCGGACAGGGCAGTTACAATGAGCAGTTCTTC. Translation: CASSFGQGSYNEQFF.

The chain couples TRBV28 to TRBJ1-6, with 9 bases identical to TRBD1. The CDR3 consists of 17 residues. Germline V gene data show CDR1 as MDHEN and CDR2 as SYDVKM. Trimming at V came to 5 bases and at J to 6 bases, leaving 11 bases not matched to a gene. This CDR3 is CASSQPGQGITNSPLHF. CDR3 bases: TGTGCCAGCAGTCAACCTGGACAGGGGATTACTAATTCACCCCTCCACTTT. The complete variable domain, with remaining parts taken from reference TRBV28 and TRBJ1-6, reads DVKVTQSSRYLVKRTGEKVFLECVQDMDHENMFWYRQDPGLGLRLIYFSYDVKMKEKGDIPEGYSVSREKKERFSLILESASTNQTSMYLCASSQPGQGITNSPLHFGNGTRLTVT.

This chain uses TRBV19 with TRBJ2-1; TRBD2 matches 11 bases. The CDR3 spans 17 residues. From germline, CDR1 is LNHDA and CDR2 SQIVND (reference sequence). With 3 bases clipped from V and 1 base from J, the junction kept 5 bases outside the gene matches. The CDR3, as DNA: TGTGCCAGTAGTATGCTAGCGGGGGGCCTTTCCTACAATGAGCAGTTCTTC. The encoded protein is CASSMLAGGLSYNEQFF.

The chain has TRBV7-9 and TRBJ2-1, with D unclear. The germline V and J ends were trimmed by 1 base and 10 bases, with 11 bases remaining between them. The CDR3 contains 13 residues. CDR1 SEHNR and CDR2 FQNEAQ come from the germline V gene (reference sequence). DNA of the CDR3: TGTGCCAGCAGCTTAGGCCCGGCGGTCGAGCAGTTCTTC. It yields the protein CASSLGPAVEQFF.

The V and J genes are TRBV10-1 and TRBJ1-1; no clear D. The CDR3 consists of 14 residues. Trimming shortened V by 7 bases and J by 0 bases, and 12 bases separated the two germline ends. Germline-derived CDR1 and CDR2 are WNHNN and SYGVQD (reference sequence). The CDR3 region has the DNA TGCGCCAGCACCCGAAGGAGCATGAACACTGAAGCTTTCTTT. Protein product: CASTRRSMNTEAFF.

The chain is built from TRBV7-9 and TRBJ2-4; the match to TRBD2 covers 7 bases. The CDR3 contains 17 residues. Germline V gene sequence: CDR1 SEHNR, CDR2 FQNEAQ (reference sequence). Trimming cost V 1 base and J 3 bases; bases outside gene matches: 9. The CDR3 reads CASSLGGGFRVKNIQYF. The CDR3 nucleotides read TGTGCCAGCAGCTTAGGGGGGGGATTTCGGGTCAAAAACATTCAGTACTTC.

The chain uses TRBV7-9 and TRBJ2-1; no clear D gene. Germline V gene sequence: CDR1 SEHNR, CDR2 FQNEAQ (reference sequence). This CDR3 has 13 amino acids. V lost 3 bases, J lost 5 bases, and 8 bases lay in between. The CDR3 protein is CASSFQENNEQFF. In DNA form, the CDR3 reads TGTGCCAGCAGCTTTCAAGAGAACAATGAGCAGTTCTTC.

The rearrangement uses TRBV19 and TRBJ1-5, with 11 bases that match TRBD1. Losses at the gene ends were 3 bases for V and 6 bases for J; bases not matched to a gene: 10. CDR3 length: 17 amino acids. Germline CDR1 and CDR2: LNHDA and SQIVND (reference sequence). The DNA for the CDR3 is TGTGCCAGTAGTATTTTTGGACAGGGGGCGAAGGGTCAGCCCCAGCATTTT. Its protein product is CASSIFGQGAKGQPQHF.

The table lists this clone with a few counts. V usage is TRBV7-9 and J usage is TRBJ2-1, with 9 bases identical to TRBD2. Germline CDR1 is SEHNR and CDR2 is FQNEAQ (reference sequence). CDR3 size: 16 residues. J gave up 7 bases and V 1 base, and 8 bases lay outside the gene matches. This CDR3 reads CASSLGSAGGRNEQFF. CDR3 nucleotide sequence: TGTGCCAGCAGCTTAGGGTCAGCGGGGGGCAGAAATGAGCAGTTCTTC. The complete variable domain, with remaining parts taken from reference TRBV7-9 and TRBJ2-1, reads DTGVSQNPRHKITKRGQNVTFRCDPISEHNRLYWYRQTLGQGPEFLTYFQNEAQLEKSRLLSDRFSAERPKGSFSTLEIQRTEQGDSAMYLCASSLGSAGGRNEQFFGPGTRLTVL.

This clone showed up just once. This chain joins TRBV30 and TRBJ2-7, with D uncertain. Per the germline V gene, CDR1 is GTSNPN and CDR2 is SVGIG (reference sequence). This CDR3 is built from 11 residues. Trimming removed 0 bases from V and 6 bases from J, with 6 bases in between. The CDR3 sequence is CAWSVCSEQYF. CDR3 sequence (DNA): TGTGCCTGGAGTGTATGCAGCGAGCAGTACTTC.

The chain uses TRBV18 and TRBJ1-4, with D perhaps matching TRBD1 (6 bases). Germline V CDR1 and CDR2: KGHSH, LQKENI. The CDR3 has 14 residues. Trimming stripped 3 bases from V and 6 bases from J, with 11 bases between. The DNA of the CDR3 is TGTGCCAGCTCACCTAAAAACAGGGATGAAAAACTGTTTTTT. Translated, it gives CASSPKNRDEKLFF.

V and J are TRBV5-4 and TRBJ1-2; D perhaps matches TRBD1 (5 bases). The V end was cut by 0 bases, the J end by 6 bases, with 18 bases between. Germline V gives CDR1 SGHNT, CDR2 YYREEE (reference sequence). The CDR3 consists of 16 residues. CDR3 loop: CASSLALGRPVDGYTF. For the CDR3, the DNA is TGTGCCAGCAGCTTGGCGCTGGGGCGCCCCGTCGATGGCTACACCTTC.

The V and J genes are TRBV28 and TRBJ2-7, with 7 bases matching TRBD2. Germline CDR1 MDHEN, CDR2 SYDVKM. The CDR3 length is 17 residues. V lost 6 bases and J lost 5; bases outside the gene matches: 19. CDR3 coding DNA: TGTGCCAGCAGCTTCCACAGCCGGGGGGTTTTCCGGGACGAGCAGTACTTC. Translation gives CASSFHSRGVFRDEQYF.

The chain uses TRBV18 and TRBJ2-7, with D perhaps matching TRBD2 (7 bases). The CDR3 consists of 15 residues. The germline CDR1 and CDR2 sequences are KGHSH and LQKENI. The germline V and J ends were trimmed by 2 bases and 6 bases, with 17 bases remaining between them. CDR3 in amino acids: CASSPVAGGAGEQYF. In DNA, the CDR3 is TGTGCCAGCTCACCAGTCGCTGGGGGGGCAGGCGAGCAGTACTTC.

This chain connects TRBV9 to TRBJ1-1; TRBD1 might be the D (6 bases). Germline assignment: CDR1 SGDLS and CDR2 YYNGEE. The CDR3 has 12 amino acids. V lost 4 bases and J 11 bases, leaving 15 bases between the germline ends. CDR3 protein: CASSLSGVRAFF. The CDR3 DNA sequence: TGTGCCAGCAGCCTTTCAGGGGTTAGGGCTTTCTTT.

The chain links TRBV7-2 to TRBJ1-4; tentative D call: TRBD1 (5 bases). The V end was cut by 6 bases, the J end by 7 bases, with 12 bases between. The germline V gene encodes CDR1 SGHTA and CDR2 FQGNSA. The length of the CDR3 is 13 residues. The CDR3 protein is CASSLSQVEKLFF. CDR3 bases: TGTGCCAGCAGTTTATCACAGGTTGAAAAACTGTTTTTT.

CDR3 DNA: TGCGCCAGCAATGGGGGCCCGAACACTGAAGCTTTCTTT. Translated: CASNGGPNTEAFF. The V gene is TRBV10-2, the J gene TRBJ1-1; a possible D gene is TRBD1 (6 bases). Germline values: CDR1 WSHSY, CDR2 SAAADI. The CDR3 has 13 residues. Trimming cost V 7 bases and J 1 base, with 10 bases left between them.

This clone was seen once. V gene TRBV9 combines with J gene TRBJ2-2, with D unresolved. The CDR3 is 14 amino acids. CDR1 is SGDLS, CDR2 YYNGEE, per germline. Trimming removed 0 bases at V and 5 bases at J, with 8 bases between. CDR3 in amino acids: CASSVVPGTGELFF. The CDR3, as DNA: TGTGCCAGCAGCGTAGTCCCCGGGACCGGGGAGCTGTTTTTT.

The chain joins TRBV11-2 to TRBJ2-7; TRBD2 agrees at 12 bases. Germline CDR1 is SGHAT and CDR2 is FQNNGV. V lost 0 bases, J lost 5 bases, and 8 bases stayed unmatched. CDR3 length: 17 residues. As DNA, the CDR3 is TGTGCCAGCAGCTTAGATCGGACTAGCGGGGACCGAAACGAGCAGTACTTC. Amino acid sequence: CASSLDRTSGDRNEQYF.

The chain recombines TRBV19 with TRBJ2-7; TRBD1 agrees at 7 bases. Trimming at V came to 6 bases and at J to 3 bases, leaving 11 bases not matched to a gene. Germline-derived CDR1 and CDR2 are LNHDA and SQIVND (reference sequence). The CDR3 is 15 residues long. The CDR3 DNA reads TGTGCCAGTAGAGAACTTGGGGACAGCCTCTACGAGCAGTACTTC. It encodes CASRELGDSLYEQYF.

For the CDR3, the DNA is TGTGCCAGCAGCCCCACAAGGGGGGGCGGGAGGGCCGACGGGGAGCTGTTTTTT. Amino acid sequence: CASSPTRGGGRADGELFF. The chain is built from TRBV7-9 and TRBJ2-2; TRBD2 aligns across 9 bases. Per germline, CDR1 SEHNR and CDR2 FQNEAQ (reference sequence). The CDR3 contains 18 residues. V was clipped by 5 bases and J by 7 bases; unmatched bases: 17.

The genes are TRBV11-1 and TRBJ2-7; 8 bases align to TRBD2. The CDR3 has 14 residues. Trimming at V came to 4 bases and at J to 6 bases, leaving 8 bases not matched to a gene. CDR1 and CDR2 from the germline V gene are SGHAT and FQDESV (reference sequence). The CDR3 reads CASSWRTAGGEQYF. The DNA of the CDR3 is TGTGCCAGCAGCTGGCGGACGGCGGGGGGCGAGCAGTACTTC.

J is TRBJ1-5 and V is TRBV6-5; TRBD1 matches 9 bases. V dropped 8 bases and J dropped 5; count of bases not matched to a gene: 7. This CDR3 is 14 amino acids long. CDR1 and CDR2 from the germline V gene are MNHEY and SVGAGI. The CDR3 loop is CASSDRGPHQPQHF. CDR3 DNA sequence: TGTGCCAGCTCGGACAGGGGTCCCCATCAGCCCCAGCATTTT.

There are a few counts of this clone. This sequence joins TRBV19 and TRBJ2-1; 8 nucleotides line up with TRBD1. In germline, CDR1 is LNHDA, CDR2 SQIVND (reference sequence). The J segment lost 8 bases and the V segment lost 9 bases, leaving 3 bases of the junction unmatched. This CDR3 region has 11 residues. Here the CDR3 reads CASPQGDEQFF. CDR3 bases: TGTGCCAGCCCACAGGGGGATGAGCAGTTCTTC.

The chain joins TRBV7-9 to TRBJ1-1; 7 bases map to TRBD1. The trim removed 2 bases at V and 4 bases at J, leaving 4 bases unmatched. The CDR3 totals 14 residues. Germline lookup yields CDR1 SEHNR and CDR2 FQNEAQ (reference sequence). This CDR3 is CASSLTGDGTEAFF. CDR3 in DNA: TGTGCCAGCAGCTTAACAGGGGACGGCACTGAAGCTTTCTTT.

This chain uses TRBV10-2 with TRBJ2-1, with 13 bases aligning to TRBD2. Trimming cost V 5 bases and J 6 bases; bases outside gene matches: 4. CDR1 is WSHSY, CDR2 SAAADI, per germline. The CDR3 spans 15 residues. CDR3 loop: CASSSGTSGTNEQFF. The CDR3 region has the DNA TGCGCCAGCAGTTCCGGGACTAGCGGGACCAATGAGCAGTTCTTC.

The V gene is TRBV7-6, the J gene TRBJ2-1; D is unresolved. Germline CDR1 and CDR2: SGHVS and FNYEAQ. The CDR3 has 12 residues. The germline V and J ends were trimmed by 0 bases and 9 bases, with 6 bases remaining between them. The CDR3 DNA reads as TGTGCCAGCAGCTTAGCTAATGTTGAGCAGTTCTTC. Amino acid sequence: CASSLANVEQFF.

The chain couples TRBV6-5 to TRBJ1-4; TRBD1 agrees at 10 bases. The CDR3 runs to 15 residues. Germline V gene lookup returns CDR1 MNHEY and CDR2 SVGAGI. Trimming at V came to 7 bases and at J to 7 bases, leaving 9 bases not matched to a gene. The CDR3, as DNA: TGTGCCAGCATTCGCCCCGGGACAGGGGTTGAAAAACTGTTTTTT. Amino acids: CASIRPGTGVEKLFF.

DNA of the CDR3: TGTGCCAGCAGCTCCCGGGGGGGCAGCTACAATGAGCAGTTCTTC. It specifies CASSSRGGSYNEQFF. The V call is TRBV7-3, the J call TRBJ2-1, with 8 bases that match TRBD2. The V and J ends lost 4 bases and 3 bases, in that order; junction bases with no gene match: 5. CDR3 size: 15 residues. Germline-derived CDR1 and CDR2 are SGHTA and FQGTGA.

This rearrangement joins TRBV2 to TRBJ2-7; unclear D gene. V was pared by 1 base and J by 6 bases, with 16 bases between. This CDR3 contains 15 residues. CDR1 and CDR2 (germline): SNHLY, FYNNEI. The CDR3 coding sequence is TGTGCCAGCAGTGAAGGAACGCGCCAGGTCGGCGAGCAGTACTTC. Protein: CASSEGTRQVGEQYF.

This chain links TRBV7-9 with TRBJ1-1; a weak D match, TRBD1 (6 bases). This CDR3 comprises 15 residues. V lost 0 bases and J 3 bases, leaving 11 bases between the germline ends. Germline assignment: CDR1 SEHNR and CDR2 FQNEAQ (reference sequence). CDR3: CASSLAGQLDTEAFF. The CDR3 DNA reads TGTGCCAGCAGCTTAGCAGGACAGTTGGACACTGAAGCTTTCTTT. Complete variable domain (other parts from reference TRBV7-9 and TRBJ1-1): DTGVSQNPRHKITKRGQNVTFRCDPISEHNRLYWYRQTLGQGPEFLTYFQNEAQLEKSRLLSDRFSAERPKGSFSTLEIQRTEQGDSAMYLCASSLAGQLDTEAFFGQGTRLTVV.